These 12 T cell receptor beta chains came from one sample sequenced in a study of shared clonotypes between healthy human individuals. TCRdb's copy holds only in-frame clones and misses some; the assay was immunoSEQ multiplex PCR. This sample has hundreds of thousands of clones, with around 73% found just once. The specimen was memory CD4+ T cells sorted from blood. Sample subset: CD45RA-negative fraction. The origin of the receptors is a woman younger than 45 in good health.

The genes are TRBV5-1 and TRBJ1-3; D is uncertain. The CDR3 covers 15 residues. Germline V CDR1 and CDR2: SGHRS, YFSETQ. V was clipped by 4 bases and J by 5 bases, with 16 bases between them. The CDR3: CASSRPEGSRNTIYF. CDR3 DNA: TGCGCCAGCAGCCGGCCTGAGGGCAGTCGAAACACCATATATTTT.

To note about this clone: A far larger clone is off by one base, so a read error is likely. The chain combines TRBV2 with TRBJ2-5; D is undetermined. Germline V gene lookup returns CDR1 SNHLY and CDR2 FYNNEI. CDR3 length equals 13 residues. Between the trimmed V and J ends, which lost 5 bases and 6 bases, there was a span of 13 bases. CDR3 in DNA: TGTGCCAGCAGTCCCACTCTTGAAAAGACCCAGTACTTC. This codes for CASSPTLEKTQYF.

The V call is TRBV4-1, the J call TRBJ2-7, with D tentatively TRBD1 (6 bases). V lost 4 bases and J lost 0, with 25 bases in between. The CDR3 loop spans 19 amino acids. Per the germline V gene, CDR1 is MGHRA and CDR2 is YSYEKL. CDR3 in amino acids: CASSPIRAGPGESSYEQYF. The CDR3 region has the DNA TGCGCCAGCAGCCCAATCCGGGCAGGCCCAGGGGAAAGCTCCTACGAGCAGTACTTC.

The chain is built from TRBV29-1 and TRBJ2-5, with D unclear. This CDR3 comprises 14 residues. The ends were cut back, 2 bases at V and 0 bases at J, with 10 bases in the middle. The germline V gene has CDR1 SQVTM and CDR2 ANQGSEA. DNA for the CDR3: TGCAGCGTTGAAAGGGCGGACCACCAAGAGACCCAGTACTTC. Its protein product is CSVERADHQETQYF.

The V and J genes are TRBV10-1 and TRBJ2-5; TRBD1 is a possible D gene (6 bases). V dropped 0 bases and J dropped 7 bases, with 12 bases sitting between them. Per germline, CDR1 WNHNN and CDR2 SYGVQD (reference sequence). The CDR3 has 14 amino acids. CDR3 sequence reads: CASSESDSPGTQYF. DNA of the CDR3: TGCGCCAGCAGTGAGTCGGACAGTCCGGGGACCCAGTACTTC.

The V gene is TRBV27, the J gene TRBJ1-5; 10 nucleotides line up with TRBD1. The CDR3 consists of 17 residues. The germline V gene has CDR1 MNHEY and CDR2 SMNVEV (reference sequence). The V gene end was trimmed by 6 bases and the J gene end by 2 bases; junction bases not matched to a gene: 10. The CDR3 reads CASRSGTGVFGNQPQHF. Written as DNA, the CDR3 is TGTGCCAGCAGGTCCGGGACAGGGGTTTTTGGCAATCAGCCCCAGCATTTT.

This clone was detected a few times. In the same sample, other DNA sequences code for this CDR3. The chain employs TRBV5-4 and TRBJ1-2, with TRBD1 as a possible D gene (6 bases). The CDR3 sequence is 13 residues long. Germline CDR1 reads SGHNT; CDR2 reads YYREEE (reference sequence). V lost 4 bases and J lost 2, with 9 bases in between. CDR3 sequence (DNA): TGTGCCAGCAGCGGGGACACCAACTATGGCTACACCTTC. This encodes CASSGDTNYGYTF.

This clone was counted once. The chain is built from TRBV5-6 and TRBJ1-2; D perhaps matches TRBD1 (5 bases). CDR3 length equals 14 residues. V shed 5 bases and J shed 4 bases, with 15 bases lying between them. From germline, CDR1 is SGHDT and CDR2 YYEEEE. The chain's CDR3 is CASRPPGYGYGYTF. CDR3 DNA sequence: TGTGCCAGCAGACCCCCAGGGTATGGCTATGGCTACACCTTC.

J is TRBJ1-2 and V is TRBV4-2; perhaps TRBD1 as D (6 bases). Trimming took 5 bases from V and 4 from J, leaving 11 bases between them. Germline CDR1 is LGHNA and CDR2 is YNFKEQ. The length of the CDR3 is 13 residues. CDR3 sequence: CASSLLTGYGYTF. CDR3 nucleotides: TGTGCCAGCAGCTTGCTGACAGGCTATGGCTACACCTTC.

The rearrangement links TRBV9 to TRBJ2-2; D is possibly TRBD1 (5 bases). Trimming removed 4 bases at V and 4 bases at J, with 14 bases between. Germline CDR1 SGDLS, CDR2 YYNGEE. The CDR3 is 15 amino acids. CDR3 sequence: CASSPRSDSTGELFF. CDR3 nucleotides: TGTGCCAGCAGCCCCAGATCCGACAGCACCGGGGAGCTGTTTTTT.

The chain has TRBV29-1 and TRBJ1-1; unclear D gene. CDR1 is SQVTM, CDR2 ANQGSEA, per germline. The CDR3 covers 13 residues. V shed 2 bases and J shed 1 base, with 8 bases lying between them. This CDR3 is CSVEKVANTEAFF. The CDR3 bases are TGCAGCGTTGAAAAGGTAGCGAACACTGAAGCTTTCTTT.

CDR3: CASSTILAGLAAFF. The CDR3 DNA is TGTGCCAGTAGTACTATCTTAGCGGGGTTGGCCGCTTTCTTT. The chain couples TRBV19 to TRBJ1-1; D ambiguous. This CDR3 spans 14 amino acids. V gave up 4 bases and J gave up 11 bases, with 20 bases separating them. The germline V gene has CDR1 LNHDA and CDR2 SQIVND (reference sequence).